A single TCR beta chain is shown here with its context. Assay: immunoSEQ multiplex PCR; the TCRdb copy retains only in-frame clones and omits some. The sample shows roughly 87,000 clones, less than 90% of them seen only once. These data come from a study of glioma-infiltrating T cells after dendritic cell vaccination. Time point noted: after dendritic cell vaccination, including at tumor progression/relapse. The ends were cut back, 4 bases at V and 4 bases at J, with 8 bases in the middle. The CDR3 loop spans 12 amino acids. Germline CDR1 is SQVTM and CDR2 is ANQGSEA. The chain combines TRBV29-1 with TRBJ1-3, with D unclear. The source material was blood, sampled after dendritic cell vaccination. This receptor was taken from a human donor with glioblastoma. The CDR3 nucleotides read TGCAGCGTTGGGGAGGACGGAAACACCATATATTTT. Amino acids: CSVGEDGNTIYF.